This TCR beta chain is drawn from a study of shared clonotypes between healthy human individuals. A CD45RA-negative memory subset and a CD45RA+ naive subset were separated from the CD4+ cells. Each sorted subset replicate got 200 ng genomic DNA, tens of thousands of genomes. The assay was immunoSEQ multiplex PCR, and TCRdb's table has in-frame clones only and misses some. The repertoire holds 950,000 to 1,300,000 clones, with around four fifths as singletons. This clonotype was obtained from a man younger than 35 in good health. The sequenced sample consisted of memory CD4+ T cells sorted from blood. The subset here: CD45RA-negative fraction.

The CDR3 DNA reads as TGTGCCTGGAGGCCCTTAGATTCACCCCTCCACTTT. This gives the protein CAWRPLDSPLHF. V and J are TRBV30 and TRBJ1-6, with D hard to call. CDR1 is GTSNPN, CDR2 SVGIG, per germline (reference sequence). The V and J ends lost 3 bases and 8 bases respectively, with 8 bases between them. CDR3 length: 12 amino acids.